The 13 T cell receptor beta chains reported below all come from one sample, sequenced in a study of cytomegalovirus exposure and HLA in healthy donors. The PCR was carried out with 60 Vbeta primers and 13 Jbeta primers. Produced via immunoSEQ multiplex PCR; TCRdb's table is partial and in-frame only. Across around 140,000 clones, the top ten clones capture around 1.6% of the sample. The material sequenced was PBMCs. The receptors shown here come from a woman in her forties in good health and CMV-seropositive.

This chain joins TRBV9 and TRBJ2-1; 13 bases agree with TRBD2. With V trimmed by 3 bases and J by 5 bases, 2 bases remained unmatched. This CDR3 comprises 15 residues. The germline V gene encodes CDR1 SGDLS and CDR2 YYNGEE. The CDR3 spells CASSGGLAGDNEQFF. Here the CDR3 DNA reads TGTGCCAGCAGCGGCGGACTAGCGGGAGACAATGAGCAGTTCTTC.

The chain links TRBV7-8 to TRBJ1-6; D remains unclear. The CDR3 is 14 amino acids. From germline, CDR1 is SGHVS and CDR2 FQNEAQ. The V gene lost 3 bases and the J gene lost 6 bases, with 9 bases spanning the gap. CDR3 residues: CASSFITVNSPLHF. The CDR3, as DNA: TGTGCCAGCAGCTTTATTACAGTTAATTCACCCCTCCACTTT.

This chain uses TRBV7-9 with TRBJ2-7; the match to TRBD1 covers 11 bases. V was pared by 4 bases and J by 0 bases, with 5 bases of the junction left unmatched. Germline V CDR1 and CDR2: SEHNR, FQNEAQ (reference sequence). The CDR3 is 16 residues long. DNA for the CDR3: TGTGCCAGCAGCTCCTGGGGACAGGGGGTCTCCTACGAGCAGTACTTC. This gives the protein CASSSWGQGVSYEQYF. Full variable domain (missing parts from reference TRBV7-9 and TRBJ2-7): DTGVSQNPRHKITKRGQNVTFRCDPISEHNRLYWYRQTLGQGPEFLTYFQNEAQLEKSRLLSDRFSAERPKGSFSTLEIQRTEQGDSAMYLCASSSWGQGVSYEQYFGPGTRLTVT.

The rearrangement links TRBV19 to TRBJ2-2; 7 bases are a match to TRBD2. Germline V CDR1 and CDR2: LNHDA, SQIVND (reference sequence). V dropped 3 bases and J dropped 2; count of bases not matched to a gene: 3. There are 15 residues in the CDR3. Here the CDR3 reads CASSIQAGNTGELFF. The CDR3 region has the DNA TGTGCCAGTAGTATCCAAGCGGGAAACACCGGGGAGCTGTTTTTT.

The rearrangement uses TRBV5-5 and TRBJ2-7; TRBD1 might be the D (6 bases). The germline V gene has CDR1 SGHKS and CDR2 YYEKEE (reference sequence). Trimming shortened V by 4 bases and J by 0 bases, and 17 bases separated the two germline ends. The CDR3 covers 16 residues. CDR3 amino acids: CASSQRQAGVSYEQYF. The CDR3 nucleotides read TGTGCCAGCAGCCAGAGACAGGCCGGAGTCTCCTACGAGCAGTACTTC.

The chain has TRBV27 and TRBJ2-7; 10 bases are shared with TRBD1. Per the germline V gene, CDR1 is MNHEY and CDR2 is SMNVEV (reference sequence). Trimming cost V 7 bases and J 1 base; bases outside gene matches: 7. This CDR3 is 15 amino acids long. The CDR3 loop reads CASKQGTGVSYEQYF. In DNA form, the CDR3 reads TGTGCCAGCAAACAAGGGACAGGGGTGTCCTACGAGCAGTACTTC.

The genes are TRBV27 and TRBJ2-3; D may be TRBD2 (5 bases). The germline V gene encodes CDR1 MNHEY and CDR2 SMNVEV (reference sequence). The CDR3 loop spans 14 amino acids. V lost 3 bases and J 2 bases, leaving 9 bases between the germline ends. CDR3 protein: CASSFADSTDTQYF. The CDR3 DNA reads TGTGCCAGCAGTTTTGCGGACTCCACAGATACGCAGTATTTT.

The chain has TRBV7-9 and TRBJ1-5, with D hard to call. This CDR3 has 15 residues. V dropped 0 bases and J dropped 0 bases, with 6 bases sitting between them. Germline V CDR1 and CDR2: SEHNR, FQNEAQ (reference sequence). The CDR3 here is CASSLASRSNQPQHF. Here the CDR3 DNA reads TGTGCCAGCAGCTTAGCGTCCCGTAGCAATCAGCCCCAGCATTTT.

The gene calls are TRBV11-2 and TRBJ1-2; D is possibly TRBD1 (5 bases). Trimming took 5 bases from V and 3 from J, leaving 13 bases between them. Germline assignment: CDR1 SGHAT and CDR2 FQNNGV. The CDR3 has 14 residues. The DNA for the CDR3 is TGTGCCAGCAGCCCTGCGGGAGGGGACTATGGCTACACCTTC. As protein: CASSPAGGDYGYTF.

The J gene is TRBJ2-5, the V gene TRBV20-1; D unresolved. The germline gives CDR1 DFQATT, CDR2 SNEGSKA (reference sequence). The CDR3 is 10 residues long. The V and J ends lost 3 bases and 5 bases respectively, with 4 bases between them. The CDR3 coding sequence is TGCAGTGCTAGCCTTGAGACCCAGTACTTC. Translation: CSASLETQYF.

The rearrangement joins TRBV5-1 to TRBJ1-1; D is unresolved. CDR1 and CDR2 from the germline V gene are SGHRS and YFSETQ. Trimming took 2 bases from V and 3 from J, leaving 5 bases between them. The CDR3 has 12 residues. In DNA form, the CDR3 reads TGCGCCAGCAGCTTTACTGACACTGAAGCTTTCTTT. This sequence encodes CASSFTDTEAFF.

V is TRBV5-1 and J is TRBJ1-1; D ambiguous. This CDR3 is built from 15 residues. CDR1 and CDR2 from the germline V gene are SGHRS and YFSETQ. V lost 1 base and J lost 5, with 15 bases in between. The CDR3 loop reads CASSLRPGRDTEAFF. The CDR3 DNA is TGCGCCAGCAGCTTGAGGCCGGGTAGAGATACTGAAGCTTTCTTT.

This chain joins TRBV9 and TRBJ2-3, with D unresolved. The ends were cut back, 0 bases at V and 4 bases at J, with 15 bases in the middle. From germline, CDR1 is SGDLS and CDR2 YYNGEE. The CDR3 is 16 residues long. The DNA of the CDR3 is TGTGCCAGCAGCGTAGCTGGCCGTGAAGACTCAGATACGCAGTATTTT. It translates to CASSVAGREDSDTQYF.